The TCR beta chain described here comes from a study of identical twins. Points on this clonotype: Its antigen is not identified.

TCRdb reprocessed the 5' RACE reads with MiXCR, giving one entry per CDR3 protein. This table has about 520,000 distinct CDR3 sequences, less than 25% appearing once. Findings and caveats of the study: Memory repertoires showed no such pattern, whereas abundant cord blood beta clonotypes carried fewer insertions.

The same sample was also used in a study of T cells expressing NK-cell markers. That paper notes: All TCR beta repertoires analysed originated from sorted CD3+CD56+NKG2C+, CD3+CD56+NKG2C- and CD3+CD56-NKG2C+ T cells.

Sequenced: CD4+ T cells sorted from blood. The receptor was derived from a woman aged 18-29 years in good health.

The DNA for the CDR3 is TGTGCCAGCAGCGTAGTAGGTAGCGGGAATGAGCAGTTCTTC. Its protein product is CASSVVGSGNEQFF. The chain joins TRBV9 to TRBJ2-1, with TRBD2 matching 7 bases. This CDR3 is 14 amino acids long. After removal of 0 bases from V and 7 bases from J, the junction contained 4 bases not matched to a gene. Germline V gene sequence: CDR1 SGDLS, CDR2 YYNGEE.